Listed here are 21 T cell receptor beta chains from one sample, sequenced in a study of cytomegalovirus exposure and HLA in healthy donors. PCR was performed using 60 Vbeta and 13 Jbeta primers. Sequenced by immunoSEQ multiplex PCR; TCRdb stores in-frame clones only, minus some. The data show about 110,000 clones, with roughly 77% seen just once and roughly 2.5% held by the top ten. Sequenced material: PBMCs. All receptors derive from a man between 40 and 49 years old in good health and CMV-seronegative.

The genes are TRBV19 and TRBJ2-5; 10 nucleotides line up with TRBD1. This CDR3 spans 15 amino acids. Trimming at V came to 4 bases and at J to 5 bases, leaving 7 bases not matched to a gene. Germline V lookup: CDR1 LNHDA, CDR2 SQIVND (reference sequence). In DNA, the CDR3 is TGTGCCAGTAGTACTATTGACAGGGGGCGGGAGACCCAGTACTTC. This gives the protein CASSTIDRGRETQYF. The full variable domain, with the rest looked up from reference TRBV19 and TRBJ2-5, is DGGITQSPKYLFRKEGQNVTLSCEQNLNHDAMYWYRQDPGQGLRLIYYSQIVNDFQKGDIAEGYSVSREKKESFPLTVTSAQKNPTAFYLCASSTIDRGRETQYFGPGTRLLVL.

CDR3 sequence reads: CASSLYSGGPNTGELFF. The CDR3 DNA reads as TGCGCCAGCAGCTTGTATAGCGGGGGGCCGAACACCGGGGAGCTGTTTTTT. V gene TRBV5-1 combines with J gene TRBJ2-2; 10 bases align to TRBD2. From germline, CDR1 is SGHRS and CDR2 YFSETQ. V shed 1 base and J 0 bases; nucleotides not matched to a gene: 3. CDR3 length equals 17 residues.

The V and J genes are TRBV7-6 and TRBJ1-6; D is uncertain. This CDR3 is built from 13 residues. The V gene's germline CDR1 is SGHVS and CDR2 FNYEAQ. Trimming took off 1 base at V and 13 bases at J, with 11 bases between the two ends. This chain's CDR3 is CASSLEPTRPLHF. CDR3 DNA: TGTGCCAGCAGCTTAGAACCCACCCGGCCCCTCCACTTT.

The chain is built from TRBV7-9 and TRBJ1-5; TRBD1 agrees at 7 bases. After removal of 1 base from V and 7 bases from J, the junction contained 4 bases not matched to a gene. This CDR3 spans 14 amino acids. CDR1 and CDR2 from the germline V gene are SEHNR and FQNEAQ (reference sequence). The CDR3 bases are TGTGCCAGCAGCTTAGAGACAGGGCGCCAGCCCCAGCATTTT. Translated: CASSLETGRQPQHF.

The chain links TRBV29-1 to TRBJ1-3, with TRBD1 matching 7 bases. CDR1 is SQVTM, CDR2 ANQGSEA, per germline. The CDR3 is 13 amino acids. With 7 bases clipped from V and 2 bases from J, the junction kept 5 bases outside the gene matches. As DNA, the CDR3 is TGCAGCGGCACAGGGGAGGCTGGAAACACCATATATTTT. Its translation is CSGTGEAGNTIYF. The whole variable domain, filled in from reference TRBV29-1 and TRBJ1-3, reads SAVISQKPSRDICQRGTSLTIQCQVDSQVTMMFWYRQQPGQSLTLIATANQGSEATYESGFVIDKFPISRPNLTFSTLTVSNMSPEDSSIYLCSGTGEAGNTIYFGEGSWLTVV.

The chain links TRBV7-9 to TRBJ2-3; TRBD1 agrees at 8 bases. The CDR3 runs 15 residues. J gave up 3 bases and V 0 bases, and 2 bases lay outside the gene matches. The germline V gene encodes CDR1 SEHNR and CDR2 FQNEAQ (reference sequence). CDR3 in DNA: TGTGCCAGCAGCTTAGCGACAGGGGAGACAGATACGCAGTATTTT. This sequence encodes CASSLATGETDTQYF.

The chain combines TRBV19 with TRBJ2-5; TRBD2 agrees at 7 bases. The CDR3 runs 15 residues. Germline assignment: CDR1 LNHDA and CDR2 SQIVND (reference sequence). The junction had 8 bases not matched to a gene; V was cut back by 4 bases and J by 3 bases. Here the CDR3 reads CASSTPRRGEETQYF. CDR3 DNA sequence: TGTGCCAGTAGTACCCCCCGCCGGGGGGAAGAGACCCAGTACTTC.

The gene calls are TRBV7-6 and TRBJ1-2; D call uncertain. Trimming removed 1 base from V and 6 bases from J, with 9 bases in between. Germline V gene data show CDR1 as SGHVS and CDR2 as FNYEAQ. The length of the CDR3 is 13 residues. The CDR3 DNA reads TGTGCCAGCAGCTTAGTGACACTTGATGGCTACACCTTC. This sequence encodes CASSLVTLDGYTF.

The chain employs TRBV5-8 and TRBJ2-4; 7 bases are a match to TRBD1. The J segment lost 7 bases and the V segment lost 0 bases, leaving 4 bases of the junction unmatched. The V gene's germline CDR1 is SGHTS and CDR2 YDEGEE. The CDR3 spans 14 residues. For the CDR3, the DNA is TGTGCCAGCAGCTTGGGACAGGGCATGAACATTCAGTACTTC. It encodes CASSLGQGMNIQYF.

Written as DNA, the CDR3 is TGTGCCAGCAGCTTGGTTGGAGGGGGCATAGTCGATGGCTACACCTTC. The encoded protein is CASSLVGGGIVDGYTF. The rearrangement links TRBV5-4 to TRBJ1-2; 7 bases are shared with TRBD1. This CDR3 has 16 residues. J was trimmed by 6 bases and V by 0 bases; bases with no gene match: 11. Germline assignment: CDR1 SGHNT and CDR2 YYREEE (reference sequence).

The chain links TRBV2 to TRBJ2-7; 8 positions agree with TRBD1. V trimming: 2 bases; J trimming: 0 bases; junction bases outside the gene matches: 15. This CDR3 is built from 19 residues. Germline CDR1 reads SNHLY; CDR2 reads FYNNEI. The CDR3 DNA is TGTGCCAGCAGTGAATTTGCCGCGGGACAGGACGGGCCCTCCTACGAGCAGTACTTC. Protein sequence: CASSEFAAGQDGPSYEQYF.

The J gene is TRBJ1-2, the V gene TRBV2, with TRBD1 as a possible D gene (5 bases). V lost 3 bases, J lost 3 bases, and 11 bases lay in between. This CDR3 is 14 amino acids long. Germline V gives CDR1 SNHLY, CDR2 FYNNEI. The CDR3 is CASSDGQGHYGYTF. CDR3 DNA: TGTGCCAGCAGTGATGGGCAGGGCCACTATGGCTACACCTTC.

The rearrangement uses TRBV10-1 and TRBJ1-1; 8 bases align to TRBD1. The germline CDR1 and CDR2 sequences are WNHNN and SYGVQD (reference sequence). V lost 6 bases and J lost 2; bases outside the gene matches: 8. There are 15 residues in the CDR3. CDR3 protein: CASSGQGGGNTEAFF. The DNA of the CDR3 is TGCGCCAGCAGCGGACAGGGAGGTGGAAACACTGAAGCTTTCTTT.

The rearrangement links TRBV11-2 to TRBJ2-4, with 9 bases lining up with TRBD2. The germline CDR1 and CDR2 sequences are SGHAT and FQNNGV. The ends lost 4 bases at V and 11 bases at J; junction bases unmatched: 9. CDR3 size: 14 residues. CDR3 protein: CASSYLAGLGVQYF. The CDR3 region has the DNA TGTGCCAGCAGCTACCTAGCGGGACTGGGCGTTCAGTACTTC.

The gene calls are TRBV2 and TRBJ1-6; 10 bases are a match to TRBD1. The CDR3 runs to 13 residues. V lost 8 bases, J lost 8 bases, and 3 bases stayed unmatched. Germline V gives CDR1 SNHLY, CDR2 FYNNEI. The CDR3 spells CASAGQGDSPLHF. The CDR3 DNA reads as TGTGCCAGCGCCGGACAGGGGGATTCACCCCTCCACTTT.

V usage is TRBV9 and J usage is TRBJ1-4; a possible D gene is TRBD1 (6 bases). With 4 bases removed from V and 7 bases from J, the gap between germline ends came to 20 bases. The CDR3 contains 16 residues. CDR1 and CDR2 (germline): SGDLS, YYNGEE. The CDR3 sequence: CASSPTGSIGGEKLFF. The CDR3 region has the DNA TGTGCCAGCAGCCCCACAGGGTCTATTGGGGGTGAAAAACTGTTTTTT.

This clone showed up just a few times. The chain links TRBV5-1 to TRBJ2-2; TRBD2 aligns across 8 bases. This CDR3 spans 16 amino acids. With 3 bases clipped from V and 2 bases from J, the junction kept 6 bases outside the gene matches. CDR1 and CDR2 from the germline V gene are SGHRS and YFSETQ. The chain's CDR3 is CASSSTGGVNTGELFF. DNA of the CDR3: TGCGCCAGCAGCTCAACGGGGGGGGTAAACACCGGGGAGCTGTTTTTT.

The rearrangement links TRBV6-1 to TRBJ1-1; 7 bases align to TRBD1. Trimming removed 3 bases from V and 7 bases from J; junction bases left unmatched: 2. This CDR3 is built from 12 residues. From germline, CDR1 is MNHNS and CDR2 SASEGT. This CDR3 reads CASSDQGGEAFF. CDR3 bases: TGTGCCAGCAGTGACCAGGGGGGTGAAGCTTTCTTT.

The V call is TRBV2, the J call TRBJ2-7; 7 bases map to TRBD1. The V gene end was trimmed by 6 bases and the J gene end by 3 bases; junction bases not matched to a gene: 5. There are 13 residues in the CDR3. Per germline, CDR1 SNHLY and CDR2 FYNNEI. The CDR3 region is CASRRDSSYEQYF. The CDR3 DNA sequence: TGTGCCAGCAGAAGGGACAGCAGCTACGAGCAGTACTTC.

This rearrangement joins TRBV5-1 to TRBJ2-2; 8 bases are a match to TRBD1. The germline gives CDR1 SGHRS, CDR2 YFSETQ. The V and J ends lost 5 bases and 2 bases, in that order; junction bases with no gene match: 11. This CDR3 is 17 amino acids long. The CDR3 DNA is TGCGCCAGCAGGGTCCTGACAGGGGCAATAAACACCGGGGAGCTGTTTTTT. Residues: CASRVLTGAINTGELFF.

This clone occurred once. The rearrangement links TRBV10-2 to TRBJ2-1; 7 nucleotides match TRBD1. J gave up 5 bases and V 4 bases, and 8 bases lay outside the gene matches. The CDR3 contains 15 residues. Germline values: CDR1 WSHSY, CDR2 SAAADI. The CDR3 DNA sequence: TGCGCCAGCAGTGCAACGAGGACAGGTAACAATGAGCAGTTCTTC. It encodes CASSATRTGNNEQFF.